The clone carrying this T cell receptor beta chain was counted between two and nine times. Its target is not known. The PCR contained 60 Vbeta and 13 Jbeta primers. Assay used: immunoSEQ multiplex PCR; TCRdb lists only in-frame clones, some missing. In the table there are under 200,000 clones, approximately 80% of which are singletons. The source of the sample is a study of cytomegalovirus exposure and HLA in healthy donors. General study points: Among TCR beta chains of equal frequency, HLA-associated ones were more clonally expanded in a later analysis.

The V end was cut by 4 bases, the J end by 3 bases, with 19 bases between. The CDR3 is 16 residues long. Germline values: CDR1 MGHRA, CDR2 YSYEKL. The receptor's source is a woman younger than 30 in good health and CMV-seronegative. The sequenced sample consisted of PBMCs. The V call is TRBV4-1, the J call TRBJ2-7; TRBD1 might be the D (5 bases). The CDR3 is CASSLSYGRAVYEQYF. CDR3 in DNA: TGCGCCAGCAGCCTTAGTTACGGCAGGGCTGTCTACGAGCAGTACTTC.